This section outlines one TCR beta chain sequence together with its context. The CDR3 has 19 residues. This record comes from a study of cytomegalovirus exposure and HLA in healthy donors. The PCR ran on 60 Vbeta and 13 Jbeta primers. The method was immunoSEQ multiplex PCR; TCRdb's version includes in-frame clones alone and lacks a portion of them. The sample consists of under 150,000 clones, about 68% of them appearing once. The sequence came from a middle-aged woman in good health and CMV-seropositive. Material: PBMCs. The chain uses TRBV21-1 and TRBJ2-3; the DNA was not used to check the table's D call, TRBD2. TRBV21-1 is deemed a pseudogene. The CDR3: CASSKGTSGGPRGTDTQYF. The CDR3 DNA reads as TGTGCCAGCAGCAAAGGGACTAGCGGGGGGCCGCGGGGCACAGATACGCAGTATTTT.